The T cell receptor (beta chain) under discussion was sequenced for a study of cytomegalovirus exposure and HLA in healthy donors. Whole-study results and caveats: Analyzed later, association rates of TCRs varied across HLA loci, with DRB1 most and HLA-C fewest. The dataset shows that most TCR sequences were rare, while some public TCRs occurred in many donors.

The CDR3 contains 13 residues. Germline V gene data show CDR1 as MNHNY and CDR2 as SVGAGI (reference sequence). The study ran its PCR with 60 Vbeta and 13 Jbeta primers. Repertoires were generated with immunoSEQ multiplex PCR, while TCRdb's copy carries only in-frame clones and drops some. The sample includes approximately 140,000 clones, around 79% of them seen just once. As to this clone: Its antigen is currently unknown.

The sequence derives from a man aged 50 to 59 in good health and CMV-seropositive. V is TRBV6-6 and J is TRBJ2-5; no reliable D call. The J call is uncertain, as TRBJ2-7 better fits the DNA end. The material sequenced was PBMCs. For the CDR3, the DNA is TGTGCCAGCAGTTCCCGGTCCCCCTACGAGCAGTACTTC. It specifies CASSSRSPYEQYF.